This record concerns one T cell receptor beta chain sequence. Its antigen is undetermined. Using its own MiXCR run on the 5' RACE reads, TCRdb lists one record per CDR3 protein. The data contain 190,000 or so distinct CDR3 sequences, around 21% of them singletons. Per germline, CDR1 SGHRS and CDR2 YFSETQ. Trimming took 2 bases from V and 1 from J, leaving 9 bases between them. The length of the CDR3 is 14 residues. These data belong to a study of T-cell memory formation after mild COVID-19. Overall study results and limits: The main location of contracting CD4+ clones was CM and EM, and that of contracting CD8+ clones was EMRA. The pre-infection memory compartment contained some responding clones, suggesting cross-reactive memory joined. Contracting clones, day 15 to 85, had balanced CD4/CD8, and later expanders favored CD4+. The authors left the SARS-CoV-2 specificity of second-wave clones peaking on day 37 unconfirmed.

The sample consisted of PBMCs or a T cell subset sorted from them (not recorded which). The chain carries TRBV5-1 and TRBJ1-1, with D possibly TRBD1 on 6 matching bases. The clonotype originates from an adult woman who had mild COVID-19 (a few samples of this study predate the infection). Cell type and time point are not known. The CDR3 loop is CASSFGQPNTEAFF. The CDR3 DNA reads as TGCGCCAGCAGCTTCGGACAGCCGAACACTGAAGCTTTCTTT.